This T cell receptor (beta chain) was captured in a study of blood T cell repertoires in COVID-19 (TCRdb year 2020). Notes on the research overall: Collaborator samples came from the United States, Italy and Spain and covered acute and convalescent phases of COVID-19. The material from the prospective study consisted of cDNA or gDNA derived from T cells, B-cell-depleted T cells, or PBMCs. Subjects who had been exposed to COVID-19, were actively infected with it, or had recovered from it provided the deeply sampled blood TCRbeta repertoires that made up the dataset. A freely available public database, intended as a resource for researchers studying the immune response to SARS-CoV-2, is where the repertoires were released. Samples came from the ongoing ImmuneRACE study (first 160 participants) plus 1,254 subjects from 6 global collaborators. The sample metadata nearly always contained a de-identified subject ID, COVID-19 status, age in years and sex. Where available, HLA class I and class II types were obtained from metadata supplied by the sample provider rather than from assay-based typing. Overall study outcomes, separate from this receptor: The quantity of clinical and demographic metadata differed by source and by participant and was supplied without curation.

TCRbeta CDR3 regions were amplified from genomic DNA using the immunoSEQ Assay, a bias-controlled multiplex PCR. Per the authors' processing: Within the assay, amplification of reference gene primers was used to estimate how many nucleated cells each sample contained. Sequence reads were collapsed and filtered to measure the absolute abundance of every unique TCRbeta CDR3 rearrangement. For each sample, productive Simpson clonality was calculated as the square root of Simpson's diversity index over productive rearrangements. TCRdb stores this immuneACCESS table with in-frame sequences only. Part of the clones is absent; in the studies checked, under half of the shortfall reflects unresolved V genes, and no reason is known for the rest. V and J calls and clone size follow that table, whereas D and trimming were derived from the DNA. This sample has 400,000 or so clones in its table, and roughly nine tenths of those were observed once. The ten largest clones represent 0.9% to 1.2% of the sample.

The CDR3 sequence holds 14 residues, the cysteine and phenylalanine included. Just CDR3 DNA is preserved here, 42 bases in frame from base 1. As encoded in the germline V gene, CDR1 is SGHRS while CDR2 is YFSETQ. The germline ends are 14 bases apart after V is trimmed by 6 bases and J by 5 bases. Participants in the prospective study were aged roughly 18 to 90 years, lived in 20 to 25 United States geographic areas, and enrolled through a virtual design. In the prospective study, participants were assigned to cohorts based on the clinical history participants reported in a screening survey and a study questionnaire. ImmuneRACE Cohort 3 recovered participants were defined by two consecutive negative NP/OP PCR tests, healthcare professional clearance, or symptom resolution. Mobile phlebotomists in the prospective study collected whole blood, serum and a nasopharyngeal or oropharyngeal swab from every participant. Over an approximately 2-month period, participants in the prospective study had the option of providing additional blood draws and questionnaires. Before DNA extraction, prospective study blood samples were shipped either frozen or at room temperature.

The table lists this clone with a few counts. The antigen this receptor binds is unknown. Base quality data are lacking; no much larger clone is found one base away. The sequence was collected from a young man who had recovered from COVID-19. What was sequenced was PBMCs or T cells enriched from blood (not recorded which). The chain is assembled from TRBV5-1 and TRBJ1-4; the D region possibly corresponds to TRBD1 (5 bases align). The CDR3 region: CASTGEGRNEKLFF. The DNA is TGCGCCAGCACCGGGGAGGGACGGAATGAAAAACTGTTTTTT.